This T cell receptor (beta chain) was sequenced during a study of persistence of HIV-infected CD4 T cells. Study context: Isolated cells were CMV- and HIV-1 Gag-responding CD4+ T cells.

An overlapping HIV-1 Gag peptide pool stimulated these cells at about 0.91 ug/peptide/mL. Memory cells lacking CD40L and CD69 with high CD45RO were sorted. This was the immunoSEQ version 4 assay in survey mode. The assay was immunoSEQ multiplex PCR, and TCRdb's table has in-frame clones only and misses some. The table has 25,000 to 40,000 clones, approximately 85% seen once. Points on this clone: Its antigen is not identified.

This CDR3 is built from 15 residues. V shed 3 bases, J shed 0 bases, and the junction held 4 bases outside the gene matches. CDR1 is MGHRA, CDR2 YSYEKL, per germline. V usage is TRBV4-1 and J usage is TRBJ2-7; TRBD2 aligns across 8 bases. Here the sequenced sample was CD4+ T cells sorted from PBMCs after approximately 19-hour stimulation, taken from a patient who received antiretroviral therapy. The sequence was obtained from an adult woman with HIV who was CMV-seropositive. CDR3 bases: TGCGCCAGCAGCCATCCGGGACTAGTCTCCTACGAGCAGTACTTC. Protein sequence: CASSHPGLVSYEQYF.